This T cell receptor beta chain was sequenced in a study of response to subunit inactivated influenza vaccine (dated by TCRdb to the late 2010s). Regarding the complete study: Deep quantitative profiling of the T cell receptor repertoire was used in the study to follow responses to a trivalent subunit inactivated influenza vaccine. Points the paper makes about the study in general: The authors suggested that each seasonal influenza vaccination may recruit only a limited number of new T cells.

This clonotype occurred a few times. Its specific antigen is unknown. No per-base quality is available; no much larger clone lies one base away. The germline V gene (reference sequence) gives CDR1 as PRHDT and CDR2 as FYEKMQ. The CDR3 measures 15 amino acids from cysteine to phenylalanine. The read is trimmed to its CDR3 DNA, 45 bases read in frame from base 1. Between the V and J ends, shortened by 0 bases and 4 bases respectively, the junction contains 13 bases. The protocol used for the library was RT-PCR. The listed sequencing device is Illumina HiSeq 2500. The public reads were quality trimmed at Q25 with fastp and then assembled into clones with MiXCR by TCRdb, keeping productive beta chains. Duplicate CDR3 protein sequences are folded into a single record with the most common DNA and genes. The sample table contains roughly 550,000 distinct CDR3 sequences; only one count was recorded for under 30% of them. Clones ranked in the top ten supply 2.5% to 3% of the sample.

The same sample was also used in a study of T cells expressing NK-cell markers. The second investigation adds: TCR beta cDNA libraries were prepared using 5'RACE template switching, which introduced a universal primer site and unique molecular identifiers. In sorted CD3+CD56+NKG2C+, CD3+CD56+NKG2C- and CD3+CD56-NKG2C+ T-cell subsets from several donors, TCR beta-chain repertoires were profiled. Among the eight sequenced donors, only one was HCMV-seronegative, while the other seven were HCMV-seropositive. In several experiments an anti-gammadeltaTCR antibody was added to restrict sorting to alphabetaTCR-expressing T cells. For five or six donors, the dominant CD3+CD56+NKG2C+ clonotypes were among the top 10 CD8+ clonotypes and accounted for about 1.0-8% of CD8+ T cells. Those dominant clonotypes were again the most abundant among CD3+CD56-NKG2C+ cells in a few donors, at roughly 28.3-60.1%. Whether the expanded NKG2C-expressing T cell clones were specific for HCMV antigens remained unclear. The eight sequenced donors were randomly selected healthy volunteers, three men and five women. To determine HCMV serostatus, a commercial ELISA kit was used to detect HCMV-specific IgG in serum. Peripheral blood mononuclear cells were isolated from blood by Ficoll density gradient centrifugation. Using Miltenyi isolation kits, CD4+ and CD8+ T cells were isolated from PBMC through magnetic immunoseparation. Synthesis of cDNA was primed from the TCR beta constant segment and was followed by two consecutive PCR amplification steps. Sequencing of the libraries produced 2 x 150 bp reads on Illumina HiSeq 2000/2500, MiSeq or NextSeq. MIGEC was used to demultiplex reads and group reads by UMI, and MiTCR was used to assemble and quantify clonotypes. To remove erroneous sequences, TCR cDNA sequences were retained only when supported by two or more reads. The tcR package was used for downstream repertoire analysis, and clonotypes were matched across fractions by CDR3 nucleotide sequence plus V segment. VDJmatch was used to annotate antigen specificity against VDJdb, with one amino acid substitution in CDR3 permitted.

This specimen was CD4+ T cells sorted from PBMCs, taken 11 to 12 days after vaccination. The TCR comes from a man aged 45-65 years who received an inactivated influenza vaccine. Donor details come from another sample of the same person, matched by shared clones. The chain is made from TRBV13 and TRBJ2-7, with the D gene call left open. The nucleotide sequence is given as TGTGCCAGCAGCTTAGGCGGCCAGAAGATTTACGAGCAGTACTTC. Its protein product is CASSLGGQKIYEQYF.